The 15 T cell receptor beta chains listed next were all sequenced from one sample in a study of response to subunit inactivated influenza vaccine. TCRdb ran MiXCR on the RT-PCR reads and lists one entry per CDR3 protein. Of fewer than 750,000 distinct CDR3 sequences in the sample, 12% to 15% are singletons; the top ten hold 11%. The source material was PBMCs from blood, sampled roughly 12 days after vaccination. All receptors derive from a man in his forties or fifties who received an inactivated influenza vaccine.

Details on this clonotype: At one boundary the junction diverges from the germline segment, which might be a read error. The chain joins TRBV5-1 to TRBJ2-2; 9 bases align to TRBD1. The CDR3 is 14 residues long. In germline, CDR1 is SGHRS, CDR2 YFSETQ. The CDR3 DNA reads TGCGTCAGCAAAACAGGGGGCGACACCGGGGAGCTGTTTTTT. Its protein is CVSKTGGDTGELFF.

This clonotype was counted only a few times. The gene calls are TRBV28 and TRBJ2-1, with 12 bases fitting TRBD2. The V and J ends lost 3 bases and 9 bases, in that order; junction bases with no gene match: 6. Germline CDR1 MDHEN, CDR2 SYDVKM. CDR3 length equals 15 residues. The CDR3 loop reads CASSFGTSGRFEQFF. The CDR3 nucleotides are TGTGCCAGCAGTTTTGGTACTAGCGGGAGGTTTGAGCAGTTCTTC.

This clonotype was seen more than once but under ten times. Written as DNA, the CDR3 is TGTGCCAGCACTCAGGAGAACACCGGGGAGCTGTTTTTT. Protein sequence: CASTQENTGELFF. The V gene is TRBV12-3 or TRBV12-4, the J gene TRBJ2-2; D ambiguous. Trimming cost V 7 bases and J 1 base, with 7 bases left between them. CDR3 length: 13 amino acids.

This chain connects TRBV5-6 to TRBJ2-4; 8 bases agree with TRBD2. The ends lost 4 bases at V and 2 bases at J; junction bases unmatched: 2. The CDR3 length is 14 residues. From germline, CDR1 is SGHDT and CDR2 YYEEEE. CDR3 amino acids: CASSPGGTKNIQYF. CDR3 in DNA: TGTGCCAGCAGCCCGGGAGGGACCAAAAACATTCAGTACTTC.

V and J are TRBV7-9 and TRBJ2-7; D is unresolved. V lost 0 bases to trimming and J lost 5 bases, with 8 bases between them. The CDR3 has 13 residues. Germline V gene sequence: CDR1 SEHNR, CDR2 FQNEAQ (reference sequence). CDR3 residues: CASSLAVSDEQYF. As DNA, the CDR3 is TGTGCCAGCAGCTTAGCGGTTAGTGACGAGCAGTACTTC.

The CDR3 DNA reads TGTGCCAGCAGCTCCCAAAGGGGGTCCAGGGGTTCCTACGAGCAGTACTTC. Its translation: CASSSQRGSRGSYEQYF. V usage is TRBV7-2 and J usage is TRBJ2-7; D is perhaps TRBD1 (6 bases). Germline V gives CDR1 SGHTA, CDR2 FQGNSA. CDR3 length: 17 amino acids. Between the trimmed V and J ends, which lost 4 bases and 1 base, there was a span of 20 bases.

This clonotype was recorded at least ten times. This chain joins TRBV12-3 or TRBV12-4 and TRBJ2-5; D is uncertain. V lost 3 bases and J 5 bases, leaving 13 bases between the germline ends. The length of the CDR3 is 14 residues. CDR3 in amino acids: CASSFSGVGETQYF. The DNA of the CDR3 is TGTGCCAGCAGTTTCTCTGGGGTGGGGGAGACCCAGTACTTC.

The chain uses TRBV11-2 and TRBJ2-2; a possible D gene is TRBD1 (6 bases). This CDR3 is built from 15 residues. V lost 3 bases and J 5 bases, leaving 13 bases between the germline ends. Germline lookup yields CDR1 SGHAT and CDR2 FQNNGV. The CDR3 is CASSFHRAVTGELFF. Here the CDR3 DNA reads TGTGCCAGCAGCTTCCACAGGGCGGTGACCGGGGAGCTGTTTTTT.

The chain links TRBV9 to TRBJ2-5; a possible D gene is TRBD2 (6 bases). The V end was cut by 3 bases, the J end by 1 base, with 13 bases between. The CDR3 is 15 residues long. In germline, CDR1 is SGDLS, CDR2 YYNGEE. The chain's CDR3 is CASSAKGTFQETQYF. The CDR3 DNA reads TGTGCCAGCAGCGCGAAAGGGACTTTCCAAGAGACCCAGTACTTC. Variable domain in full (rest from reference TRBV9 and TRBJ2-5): DSGVTQTPKHLITATGQRVTLRCSPRSGDLSVYWYQQSLDQGLQFLIQYYNGEERAKGNILERFSAQQFPDLHSELNLSSLELGDSALYFCASSAKGTFQETQYFGPGTRLLVL.

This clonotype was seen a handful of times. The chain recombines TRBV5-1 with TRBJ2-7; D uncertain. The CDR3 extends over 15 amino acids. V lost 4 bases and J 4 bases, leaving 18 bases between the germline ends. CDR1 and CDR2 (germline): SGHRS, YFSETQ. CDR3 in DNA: TGCGCCAGCAGCCGCTCAGGCATGCAAGATTACGAGCAGTACTTC. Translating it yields CASSRSGMQDYEQYF.

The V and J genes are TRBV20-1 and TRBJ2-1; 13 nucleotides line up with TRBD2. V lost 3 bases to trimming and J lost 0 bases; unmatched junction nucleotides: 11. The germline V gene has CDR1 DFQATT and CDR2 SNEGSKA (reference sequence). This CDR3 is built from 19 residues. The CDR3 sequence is CSARGGLAGKESSYNEQFF. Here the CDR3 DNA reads TGCAGTGCTAGGGGGGGACTAGCGGGGAAAGAAAGCTCCTACAATGAGCAGTTCTTC.

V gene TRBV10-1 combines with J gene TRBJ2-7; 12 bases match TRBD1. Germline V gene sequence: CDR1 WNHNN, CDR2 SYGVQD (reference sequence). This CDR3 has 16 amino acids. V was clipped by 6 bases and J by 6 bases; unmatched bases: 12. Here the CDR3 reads CASSEHDGTGGAEQYF. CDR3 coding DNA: TGCGCCAGCAGCGAGCACGATGGGACAGGGGGCGCCGAGCAGTACTTC.

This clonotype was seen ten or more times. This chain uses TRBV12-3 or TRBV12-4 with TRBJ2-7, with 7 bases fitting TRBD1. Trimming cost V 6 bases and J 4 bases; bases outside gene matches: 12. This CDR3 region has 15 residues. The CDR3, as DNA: TGTGCCAGCAGCCCACGACAGGGACCGATGTACGAGCAGTACTTC. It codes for CASSPRQGPMYEQYF.

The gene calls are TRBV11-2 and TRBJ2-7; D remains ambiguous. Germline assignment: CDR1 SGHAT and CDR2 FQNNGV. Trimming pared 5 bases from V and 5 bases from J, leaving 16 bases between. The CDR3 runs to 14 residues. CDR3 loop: CASSQRLGGNEQYF. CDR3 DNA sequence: TGTGCCAGCAGCCAACGACTGGGTGGAAACGAGCAGTACTTC. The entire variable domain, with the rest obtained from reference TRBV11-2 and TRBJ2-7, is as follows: EAGVAQSPRYKIIEKRQSVAFWCNPISGHATLYWYQQILGQGPKLLIQFQNNGVVDDSQLPKDRFSAERLKGVDSTLKIQPAKLEDSAVYLCASSQRLGGNEQYFGPGTRLTVT.

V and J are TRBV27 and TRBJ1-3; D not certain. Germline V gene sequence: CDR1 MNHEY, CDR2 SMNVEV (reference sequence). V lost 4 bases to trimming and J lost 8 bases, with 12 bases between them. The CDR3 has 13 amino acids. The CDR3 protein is CASSSWESDTIYF. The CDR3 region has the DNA TGTGCCAGCAGTTCGTGGGAGTCGGACACCATATATTTT.